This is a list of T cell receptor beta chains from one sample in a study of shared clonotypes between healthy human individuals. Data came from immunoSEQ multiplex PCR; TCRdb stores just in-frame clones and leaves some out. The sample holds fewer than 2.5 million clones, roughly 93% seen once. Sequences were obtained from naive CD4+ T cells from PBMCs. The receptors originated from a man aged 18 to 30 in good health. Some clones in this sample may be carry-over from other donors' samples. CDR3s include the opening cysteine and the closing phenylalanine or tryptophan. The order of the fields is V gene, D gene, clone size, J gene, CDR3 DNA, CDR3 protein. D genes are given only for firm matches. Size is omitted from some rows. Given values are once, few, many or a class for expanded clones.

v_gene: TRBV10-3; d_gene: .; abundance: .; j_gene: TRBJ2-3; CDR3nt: TGTGCCATCAGTGGAAAGGGTATAGATACGCAGTATTTT; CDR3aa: CAISGKGIDTQYF
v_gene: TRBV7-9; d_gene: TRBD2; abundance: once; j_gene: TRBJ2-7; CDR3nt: TGTGCCAGCAGCCGGGGCGCGGGAGGTCAGCAGTACTTC; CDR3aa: CASSRGAGGQQYF
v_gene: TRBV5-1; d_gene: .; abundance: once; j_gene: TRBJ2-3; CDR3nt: TGCGCCAGCAGAACGTCACTAGTTTCGGATACGCAGTATTTT; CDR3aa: CASRTSLVSDTQYF
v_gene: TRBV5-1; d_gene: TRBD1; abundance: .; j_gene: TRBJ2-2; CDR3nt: TGCGCCAGCAGGCGAACCGGGACAGCGAACACCGGGGAGCTGTTTTTT; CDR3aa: CASRRTGTANTGELFF
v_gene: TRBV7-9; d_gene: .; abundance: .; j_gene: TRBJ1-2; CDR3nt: TGTGCCAGCAGCTTATCGAGGGGGGTTGGAGGCTACACCTTC; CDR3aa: CASSLSRGVGGYTF
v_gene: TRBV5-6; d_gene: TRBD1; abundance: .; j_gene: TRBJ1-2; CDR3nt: TGTGCCAGCAGCTTGGATTGGGGAGACACAGGGGTGAACTATGGCTACACCTTC; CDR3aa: CASSLDWGDTGVNYGYTF
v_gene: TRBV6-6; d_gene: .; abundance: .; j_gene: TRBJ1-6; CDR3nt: TGTGCCAGCAGCAGCCCAGGGTCCTATAATTCACCCCTCCACTTT; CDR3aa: CASSSPGSYNSPLHF
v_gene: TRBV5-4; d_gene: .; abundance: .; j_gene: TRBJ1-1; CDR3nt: TGTGCCAGCAGCCAAGATGGGCGGACTGAAGCTTTCTTT; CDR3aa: CASSQDGRTEAFF
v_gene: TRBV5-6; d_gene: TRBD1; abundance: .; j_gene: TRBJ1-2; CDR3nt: TGTGCCAGCAGCATAGGACAGGGGGGTAGCTATGGCTACACCTTC; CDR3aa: CASSIGQGGSYGYTF
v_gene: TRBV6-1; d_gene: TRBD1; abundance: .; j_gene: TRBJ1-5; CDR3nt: TGTGCCAGCAGTGAAGCGGAGGGACAGCTACGCAATCAGCCCCAGCATTTT; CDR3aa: CASSEAEGQLRNQPQHF
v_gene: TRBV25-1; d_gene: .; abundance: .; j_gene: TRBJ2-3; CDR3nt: TGTGCCAGCAGTGAAGGGGTTAGGACTAGCACAGATACGCAGTATTTT; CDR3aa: CASSEGVRTSTDTQYF
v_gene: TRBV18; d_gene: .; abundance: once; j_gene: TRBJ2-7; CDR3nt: TGTGCCAGCTCACCACCGAGCAGGTCGTACGAGCAGTACTTC; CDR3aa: CASSPPSRSYEQYF
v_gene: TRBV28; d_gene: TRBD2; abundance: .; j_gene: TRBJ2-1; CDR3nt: TGTGCCAGCGCCTTTCCTGGGTTCGGCGGGAGCTCCTACAATGAGCAGTTCTTC; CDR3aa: CASAFPGFGGSSYNEQFF
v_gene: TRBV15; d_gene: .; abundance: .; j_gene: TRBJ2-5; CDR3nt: TGTGCCACCAGCAGAGGAGGAGTAGCGGAAGAGACCCAGTACTTC; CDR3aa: CATSRGGVAEETQYF
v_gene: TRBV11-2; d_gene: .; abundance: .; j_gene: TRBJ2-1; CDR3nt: TGTGCCAGCAGCCTTAACGAAACAGACCCTAGGATGAATGAGCAGTTCTTC; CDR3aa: CASSLNETDPRMNEQFF
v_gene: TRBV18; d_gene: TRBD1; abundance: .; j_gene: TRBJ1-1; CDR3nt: TGTGCCAGCTCACCAGCCGGGACAGGGAACGGGGGCACTGAAGCTTTCTTT; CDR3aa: CASSPAGTGNGGTEAFF
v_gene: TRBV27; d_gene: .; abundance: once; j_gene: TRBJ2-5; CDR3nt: TGTGCCAGCCGGCGAGTGTGGGAAGAGACCCAGTACTTC; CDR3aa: CASRRVWEETQYF
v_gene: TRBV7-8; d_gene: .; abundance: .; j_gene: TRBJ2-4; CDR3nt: TGTGCCAGCAGCAATAGGGGGGGAGCCAAAAACATTCAGTACTTC; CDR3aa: CASSNRGGAKNIQYF
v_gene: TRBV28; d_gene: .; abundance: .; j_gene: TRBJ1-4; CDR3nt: TGTGCCAGCAGTTTAGGGGGGGGGCCTGCCGAAAAACTGTTTTTT; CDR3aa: CASSLGGGPAEKLFF
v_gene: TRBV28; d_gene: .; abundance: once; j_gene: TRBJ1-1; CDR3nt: TGTGCCAGCAGTCCAAATCTACTCGGACAGTCGGCGAACACTGAAGCTTTCTTT; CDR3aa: CASSPNLLGQSANTEAFF
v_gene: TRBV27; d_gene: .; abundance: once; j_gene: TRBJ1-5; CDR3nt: TGTGCCAGCAGTTTTAGGGGTGGGGCGCAGCCCCAGCATTTT; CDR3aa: CASSFRGGAQPQHF
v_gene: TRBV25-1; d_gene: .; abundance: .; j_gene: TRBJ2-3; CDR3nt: TGTGCCAGCAGTGCCGCCTGGGTACGGGCCACAGATACGCAGTATTTT; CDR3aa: CASSAAWVRATDTQYF
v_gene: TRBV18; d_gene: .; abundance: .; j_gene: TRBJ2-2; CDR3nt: TGTGCCAGCTCACTAAGCGGCATCGCCGGGGAGCTGTTTTTT; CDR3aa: CASSLSGIAGELFF
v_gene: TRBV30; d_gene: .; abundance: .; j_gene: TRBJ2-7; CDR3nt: TGTGCCTGGAGTGCCGAATTGCGGGGAGCCTACGAGCAGTACTTC; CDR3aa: CAWSAELRGAYEQYF
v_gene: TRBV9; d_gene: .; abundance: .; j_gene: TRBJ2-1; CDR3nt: TGTGCCAGCAGCGTACTGGCGGTAACCTACAATGAGCAGTTCTTC; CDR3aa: CASSVLAVTYNEQFF
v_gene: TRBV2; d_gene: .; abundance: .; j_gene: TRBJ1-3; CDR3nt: TGTGCCAGCAGTGCACAGGGAAACACCATATATTTT; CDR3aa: CASSAQGNTIYF
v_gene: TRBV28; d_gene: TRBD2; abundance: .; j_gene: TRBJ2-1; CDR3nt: TGTGCCAGCAGCTCGTCGCTAGCGGGAGGGGTCCGTGAGCAGTTCTTC; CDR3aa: CASSSSLAGGVREQFF
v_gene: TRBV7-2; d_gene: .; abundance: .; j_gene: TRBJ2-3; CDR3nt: TGTGCCAGCAGCTTGCAGCACACAGATACGCAGTATTTT; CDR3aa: CASSLQHTDTQYF
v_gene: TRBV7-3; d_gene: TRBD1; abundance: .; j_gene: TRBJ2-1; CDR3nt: TGTGCCAGCAGCTTCCGACAGGGGGCGAGCAATGAGCAGTTCTTC; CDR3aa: CASSFRQGASNEQFF
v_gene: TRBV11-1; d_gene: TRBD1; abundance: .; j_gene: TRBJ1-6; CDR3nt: TGTGCCAGCAAAAACGACAGGGGGAATACTTCACCCCTCCACTTT; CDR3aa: CASKNDRGNTSPLHF
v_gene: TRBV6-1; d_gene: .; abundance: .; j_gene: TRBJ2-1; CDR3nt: TGTGCCAGCACCCCGGGACCATGGAACAATGAGCAGTTCTTC; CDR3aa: CASTPGPWNNEQFF
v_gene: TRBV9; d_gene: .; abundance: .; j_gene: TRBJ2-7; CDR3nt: TGTGCCAGCAGCGTAGGGAGAGGAGGGCCCTACGAGCAGTACTTC; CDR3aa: CASSVGRGGPYEQYF
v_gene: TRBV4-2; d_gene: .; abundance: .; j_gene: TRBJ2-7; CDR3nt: TGTGCCAGCAGCCGTGGGCGGCAGGGGATACGCGAGCAGTACTTC; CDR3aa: CASSRGRQGIREQYF
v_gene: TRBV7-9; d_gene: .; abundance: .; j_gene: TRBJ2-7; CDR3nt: TGTGCCAGCAGCTTATCCGGGGGCGAGCAGCAGTACTTC; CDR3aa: CASSLSGGEQQYF
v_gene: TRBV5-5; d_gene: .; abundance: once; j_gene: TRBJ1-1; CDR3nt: TGTGCCAGCAGTACACAGGGGAACACTGAAGCTTTCTTT; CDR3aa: CASSTQGNTEAFF
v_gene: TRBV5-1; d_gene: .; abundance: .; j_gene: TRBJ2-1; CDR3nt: TGCGCCAGCAGCCGCCGCGCGCGGAGCAATGAGCAGTTCTTC; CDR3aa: CASSRRARSNEQFF
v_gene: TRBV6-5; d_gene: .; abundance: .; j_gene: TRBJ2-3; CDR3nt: TGTGCCAGCAGCCAGCATGGTACGCAGTATTTT; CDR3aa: CASSQHGTQYF
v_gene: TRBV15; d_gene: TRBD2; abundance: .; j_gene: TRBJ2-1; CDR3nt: TGTGCCACCGGAGGGGGGCGACTAGCGGGAGCTTCCAATGAGCAGTTCTTC; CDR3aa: CATGGGRLAGASNEQFF
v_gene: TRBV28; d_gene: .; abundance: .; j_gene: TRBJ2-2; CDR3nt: TGTGCCAGCAGCGTCGGGACTTTGTACACCGGGGAGCTGTTTTTT; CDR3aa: CASSVGTLYTGELFF
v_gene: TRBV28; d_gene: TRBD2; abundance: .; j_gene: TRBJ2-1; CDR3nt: TGTGCCAGCAGTTTGGTGGGGACTAGGCCCAATGAGCAGTTCTTC; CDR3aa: CASSLVGTRPNEQFF
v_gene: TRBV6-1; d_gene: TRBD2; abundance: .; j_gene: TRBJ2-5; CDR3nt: TGTGCCAGCAGTGCATCGGGAGGTGGGGAGACCCAGTACTTC; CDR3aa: CASSASGGGETQYF
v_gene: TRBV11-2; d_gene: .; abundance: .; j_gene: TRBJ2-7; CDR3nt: TGTGCCAGCAGCTTAGAAATCCAGGCTCGGAACGAGCAGTACTTC; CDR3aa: CASSLEIQARNEQYF
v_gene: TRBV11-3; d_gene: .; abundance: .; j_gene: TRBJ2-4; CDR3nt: TGTGCCAGCAGCTTACCCCACAGGGTGGGAAAAAACATTCAGTACTTC; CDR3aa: CASSLPHRVGKNIQYF
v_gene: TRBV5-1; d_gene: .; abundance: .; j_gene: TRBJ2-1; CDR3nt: TGCGCCAGCAGGTCCCAATCCCCTAGCAATGAGCAGTTCTTC; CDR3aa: CASRSQSPSNEQFF
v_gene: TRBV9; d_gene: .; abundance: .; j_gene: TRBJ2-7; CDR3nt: TGTGCCAGCAGCGCGAAGGACTCCATGGGCTACGAGCAGTACTTC; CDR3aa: CASSAKDSMGYEQYF
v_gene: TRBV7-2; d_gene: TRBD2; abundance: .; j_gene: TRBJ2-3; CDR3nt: TGTGCCAGCAGCTTAGCACCCCCCCTAGCGGGCGCAGATACGCAGTATTTT; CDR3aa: CASSLAPPLAGADTQYF
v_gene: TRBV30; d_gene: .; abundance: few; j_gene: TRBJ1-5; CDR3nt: TGTGCCTGGAGTGCCGGGGATCAGCCCCAGCATTTT; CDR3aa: CAWSAGDQPQHF
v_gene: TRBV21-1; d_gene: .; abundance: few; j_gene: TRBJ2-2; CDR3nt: TGTGCCAGCACCTCCGGAGTGCGTGGCGGTGCCACCGGGGAGCTGTTTTTT; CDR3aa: CASTSGVRGGATGELFF
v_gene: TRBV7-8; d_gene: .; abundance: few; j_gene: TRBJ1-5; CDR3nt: TGTGCCAGCAGCTTTAGAGGGGTGGGGGAGCCCCAGCATTTT; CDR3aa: CASSFRGVGEPQHF